This T cell receptor beta chain comes out of a study of metastatic and nonmetastatic thyroid tumors. Study details: Across peripheral blood and tumor or nodule tissue samples taken from malignant and benign thyroid patients, the repertoires were compared with one another.

Germline V gives CDR1 MNHNY, CDR2 SVGAGI (reference sequence). The CDR3 totals 15 residues. The V end was cut by 0 bases, the J end by 4 bases, with 12 bases between. Per the authors' pipeline: The authors used CDR3 differences across clinicopathological groups to build a distant-metastasis classifier for papillary thyroid cancer. MiXCR reprocessed the PCR reads for TCRdb. These V and J calls are TCRdb output, not the study's own analysis. The sample consists of some 31,000 clones, 7.4% of them appearing once. This clone was observed many times. Antigen: not known. Each patient went into thyroid surgery without having received any treatment. Overall study findings and caveats: Benign nodules were reported to have significantly lower TCR beta diversity than malignant thyroid tumors, in blood and tumor.

The specimen was blood. V gene TRBV6-6 combines with J gene TRBJ2-5; tentatively, D is TRBD1 (5 bases). The clonotype was recovered from a female donor with papillary thyroid cancer or a benign thyroid nodule (not recorded which). Some clones in this sample may be carry-over from other donors' samples. The CDR3 nucleotides are TGTGCCAGCAGTTACTCGACCCAGGGTAGAGAGACCCAGTACTTC. As protein: CASSYSTQGRETQYF.